This T cell receptor (beta chain) was found in a study of blood T cell repertoires in COVID-19. Study background: Samples came from the United States, Italy and Spain, spanning acute and convalescent COVID-19.

In the source study's methods: Reference gene primer amplification yielded estimated nucleated cell counts. Data came from immunoSEQ multiplex PCR; TCRdb stores just in-frame clones and leaves some out. That table is the source of V, J and clone size, and D and trimming were worked out from the DNA. The profile shows 160,000 or so clones, less than 90% of them singletons. Cohorts were determined from participant-reported clinical history. Source material: PBMCs or T cells enriched from blood (not recorded which). This sequence originates from a human donor with acute COVID-19. The donor label of this sample is uncertain.

The CDR3 bases are TGTGCCAGCAGGGACATGTCCTACAATGAGCAGTTCTTC. Translation: CASRDMSYNEQFF. V gene TRBV6-5 combines with J gene TRBJ2-1; possibly TRBD1 for D (5 bases). The V gene lost 6 bases and the J gene lost 1 base, with 7 bases spanning the gap. CDR1 is MNHEY, CDR2 SVGAGI, per germline. The CDR3 has 13 amino acids.